This T cell receptor beta chain stems from a study of CD8+CD57+ T cells in acquired aplastic anemia (dated by TCRdb to the late 2010s). With respect to the entire study: A mean of around 3 ug of DNA, ranging from about 0.19 to 30 ug, was extracted from sorted CD4+ and CD8+ cells. CD8+CD57+ expansion was defined as frequency above the mean frequency observed in healthy subjects. Study-wide findings and limitations: Between patients and healthy controls, no significant difference in CD8+ Simpson's diversity was found (P=0.060). Although around 30 CD8+ CDR3 sequences were shared by patients and controls, these sequences appeared highly expressed in patients and within the immunodominant clones of patients.

This clonotype has a single count. It lacks a known antigen. No base qualities exist here, and no much larger clone lies one base off it. A single read constitutes weak evidence. TCR beta VDJ combination and CDR3 sequence profiling used genomic DNA as the template. An Illumina HiSeq 2000 was used for TCR repertoire sequencing. In the paper's pipeline: Repertoires were assessed using TRBV/TRBJ rearrangement plots, CDR3 size and DJ length profiles, and Simpson's diversity index. The most abundant DNA sequence in the deep sequencing data was taken as the immunodominant clone. CDR3 amino acid sequences were screened for sharing across subjects and were compared with published repertoires and the VDJdb database. TCRdb reprocessing: public reads trimmed at Q25 with fastp, clones called with MiXCR, in-frame beta chains kept. Each entry merges the rows of one CDR3 protein and shows their most common DNA and genes. TCRdb's processing, not the study's, gives the V and J calls here. For this sample there are a few hundred thousand distinct CDR3 sequences; around three fifths appear just once. The ten largest clones represent around 1.3% of the sample.

Expansion of CD8+CD57+ cells had been shown by flow cytometry in the patients chosen for sequencing. Severe acquired aplastic anemia was diagnosed in all patients according to International Study of Aplastic Anemia and Agranulocytosis and Camitta criteria. No therapy had been received by the patients at the time of blood sampling. In this study, sorted CD4+ and CD8+ T cells from the blood of healthy subjects and of severe aplastic anemia patients had their TCR repertoires deep-sequenced. Patients were enrolled under clinicaltrials.gov protocols 00001620, 01623167, 00001397, 00071045, 00081523 and 00961064 in the USA. Ficoll-Paque density gradient centrifugation was used to isolate peripheral blood mononuclear cells. Before DNA extraction, CD4+ and CD8+ T cells were sorted with FACS or magnetic beads. Input material: sorted CD4+, CD8+, or CD8+CD57+ T cells (not recorded which) from PBMCs. This TCR came from a human donor with aplastic anemia.

The nucleotide sequence reads as follows: TGCGCCAGCAGCAGCGACAGGGTGGGGGCAAATGAGCAGTTCTTC. This translates into CASSSDRVGANEQFF. The sequence links TRBV5-1 to TRBJ2-1, and TRBD1 matches 7 of the central bases. Here V drops 4 bases and J drops 7 bases, and the junction holds 11 bases not matched to any gene. Via the germline V gene, CDR1 is SGHRS and CDR2 YFSETQ. Counted from cysteine to phenylalanine, this CDR3 has 15 amino acids. The CDR3 DNA has 45 bases and is translated from base 1.